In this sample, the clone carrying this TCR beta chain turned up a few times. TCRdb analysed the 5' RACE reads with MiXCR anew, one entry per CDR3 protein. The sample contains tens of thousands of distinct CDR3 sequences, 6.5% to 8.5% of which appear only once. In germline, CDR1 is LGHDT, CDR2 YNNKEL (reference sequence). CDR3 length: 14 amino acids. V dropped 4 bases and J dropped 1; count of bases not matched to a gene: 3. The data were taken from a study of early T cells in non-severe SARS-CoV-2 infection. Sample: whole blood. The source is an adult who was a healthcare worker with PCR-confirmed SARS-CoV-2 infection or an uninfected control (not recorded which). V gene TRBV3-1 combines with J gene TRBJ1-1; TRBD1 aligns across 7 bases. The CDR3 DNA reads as TGTGCCAGCAGCCTGGGACAGTCGAACACTGAAGCTTTCTTT. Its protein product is CASSLGQSNTEAFF. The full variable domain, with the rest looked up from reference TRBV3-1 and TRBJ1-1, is DTAVSQTPKYLVTQMGNDKSIKCEQNLGHDTMYWYKQDSKKFLKIMFSYNNKELIINETVPNRFSPKSPDKAHLNLHINSLELGDSAVYFCASSLGQSNTEAFFGQGTRLTVV.